This T cell receptor (beta chain) was recovered during a study of blood T cell repertoires in COVID-19. Study-level background: Whether acute or convalescent, the COVID-19 samples came from the United States, Italy and Spain. Sources were T cells, B-cell-depleted T cells, or PBMCs; the material itself was cDNA or gDNA.

In the original analysis: Researchers report that nucleated cell counts were estimated from reference gene primer amplification. The repertoire was sequenced with immunoSEQ multiplex PCR; TCRdb's copy has only in-frame clones and lacks some. V and J calls and clone size follow that table, whereas D and trimming were derived from the DNA. The table includes some 21,000 clones, 85% to 95% detected once. CDR3 length: 16 residues. Germline loops: CDR1 SGHTA, CDR2 FQGNSA. V lost 1 base to trimming and J lost 7 bases; unmatched junction nucleotides: 5. The clonotype comes from a woman between 45 and 65 years old with active COVID-19. Source material: peripheral blood. The chain links TRBV7-2 to TRBJ2-1; 12 nucleotides agree with TRBD1. CDR3 nucleotides: TGTGCCAGCAGCTTAGTAGGGACAGGGGGCACGAATGAGCAGTTCTTC. Its translation: CASSLVGTGGTNEQFF.